The rows below give T cell receptor beta chains drawn from one sample of a study of Graves' ophthalmopathy and Graves' hyperthyroidism. TCRdb recomputed calls from the multiplex PCR reads with MiXCR, one row per CDR3 protein. This table has roughly 480,000 distinct CDR3 sequences, over 13% appearing once. The sequenced material came from blood. Receptor source: a woman younger than 45 with Graves' ophthalmopathy. CDR3s include the opening cysteine and the closing phenylalanine or tryptophan. D genes are given only for firm matches. Size values are once, few and many counts, or a class for expanded clones, and some rows have none.

D gene	V gene	clone size	J gene	CDR3 protein	CDR3 DNA
-	TRBV30	many	TRBJ1-5	CAWSAGQPNQPQHF	TGTGCCTGGAGCGCTGGACAGCCCAATCAGCCCCAGCATTTT
-	TRBV3-1	-	TRBJ2-5	CASSQGLTRGKETQYF	TGTGCCAGCAGCCAAGGTTTGACTCGGGGTAAAGAGACCCAGTACTTC
-	TRBV24-1	many	TRBJ2-5	CATSGSRKETQYF	TGTGCCACCAGTGGGTCTAGAAAAGAGACCCAGTACTTC
TRBD1	TRBV19	many	TRBJ2-7	CASSPRQGLQYF	TGTGCCAGTAGTCCCCGACAGGGATTACAGTACTTC
-	TRBV20-1	many	TRBJ2-7	CSARGQGRSDEQYF	TGCAGTGCTAGAGGGCAGGGCCGTTCAGACGAGCAGTACTTC
-	TRBV7-2	many	TRBJ1-1	CASSIQGVNTEAFF	TGTGCCAGCAGCATACAGGGAGTGAACACTGAAGCTTTCTTT
-	TRBV28	few	TRBJ1-5	CASSIGWSNQPQHF	TGTGCCAGCAGTATAGGGTGGAGCAATCAGCCCCAGCATTTT
TRBD2	TRBV6-5	-	TRBJ2-5	CASSYDRGTSGKETQYF	TGTGCCAGCAGTTACGACCGGGGGACTAGCGGAAAAGAGACCCAGTACTTC
TRBD2	TRBV2	few	TRBJ2-2	CASTELASETGELFF	TGTGCCAGCACCGAACTAGCGTCAGAGACCGGGGAGCTGTTTTTT
-	TRBV11-2	many	TRBJ2-7	CASSLIRGPKGGGEQYF	TGTGCCAGCAGCTTAATTCGGGGGCCCAAGGGGGGAGGCGAGCAGTACTTC
TRBD2	TRBV29-1	few	TRBJ2-7	CSVYGREGQGEQYF	TGCAGCGTGTACGGGCGGGAGGGCCAAGGGGAGCAGTACTTC
-	TRBV6-5	many	TRBJ1-2	CASSYGGRYGYTF	TGTGCCAGCAGTTACGGAGGGCGCTATGGCTACACCTTC
-	TRBV30	few	TRBJ2-2	CAWAVGGELFF	TGTGCCTGGGCAGTGGGCGGGGAGCTGTTTTTT
-	TRBV5-1	many	TRBJ2-7	CASSRAASYEQYF	TGCGCCAGCAGCCGTGCGGCATCCTACGAGCAGTACTTC
-	TRBV5-8	many	TRBJ1-1	CASSWEGDTWNTEAFF	TGTGCCAGCAGCTGGGAGGGGGACACCTGGAACACTGAAGCTTTCTTT
-	TRBV19	-	TRBJ1-1	CASSTAPVTEAFF	TGTGCCAGTAGTACAGCCCCGGTCACTGAAGCTTTCTTT
-	TRBV30	-	TRBJ2-7	CAWNRPGQLPYEQYF	TGTGCCTGGAATAGGCCGGGACAATTACCCTACGAGCAGTACTTC
-	TRBV30	-	TRBJ2-5	CAWEEWERETQYF	TGTGCCTGGGAGGAGTGGGAGCGGGAGACCCAGTACTTC
-	TRBV28	many	TRBJ1-1	CASSSPSRNTEAFF	TGTGCCAGCAGTTCTCCCTCTAGGAACACTGAAGCTTTCTTT
TRBD1	TRBV10-3	many	TRBJ1-2	CAISRDSVAYGYTF	TGTGCCATCAGTCGGGACAGCGTTGCTTATGGCTACACCTTC
-	TRBV12-3/TRBV12-4	many	TRBJ2-2	CASRYRVPGELFF	TGTGCCAGCAGATACAGGGTACCCGGGGAGCTGTTTTTT
TRBD1	TRBV2	-	TRBJ1-5	CASRRGDRVYQPQHF	TGTGCCAGCAGGCGGGGGGACAGGGTTTATCAACCCCAGCATTTT
-	TRBV5-1	many	TRBJ1-1	CASSLFLGRPNTEAFF	TGCGCCAGCAGCTTGTTCCTGGGGAGGCCGAACACTGAAGCTTTCTTT
-	TRBV27	many	TRBJ2-7	CASSLQGLSYEQYF	TGTGCCAGCAGTTTACAGGGGCTCTCCTACGAGCAGTACTTC
-	TRBV2	-	TRBJ2-5	CASSRGEIQETQYF	TGCGCCAGCAGTCGGGGAGAAATCCAAGAGACCCAGTACTTC
-	TRBV20-1	few	TRBJ1-1	CSARDNRANTEAFF	TGCAGTGCTAGAGATAACAGGGCCAACACTGAAGCTTTCTTT
-	TRBV20-1	-	TRBJ2-7	CSARVRSSYEQYF	TGCAGTGCTAGAGTGCGGTCCTCCTACGAGCAGTACTTC
-	TRBV25-1	many	TRBJ1-4	CASSEGTSEKLFF	TGTGCCAGCAGTGAAGGGACATCTGAAAAACTGTTTTTT
TRBD1	TRBV27	many	TRBJ1-2	CATRSPTGGYYGYTF	TGTGCCACACGATCTCCGACAGGGGGCTACTATGGCTACACCTTC
-	TRBV12-3/TRBV12-4	many	TRBJ1-5	CASSLAYDQPQHF	TGTGCCAGCAGTTTAGCGTATGATCAGCCCCAGCATTTT
-	TRBV7-8	many	TRBJ1-1	CASSLGRGREAFF	TGTGCCAGCAGCTTAGGACGGGGGCGTGAAGCTTTCTTT
-	TRBV6-5	many	TRBJ2-7	CASSPLLGEQYF	TGTGCCAGCAGTCCCCTCCTCGGCGAGCAGTACTTC
-	TRBV7-2	many	TRBJ1-2	CASSLALEMPWSGYTF	TGTGCCAGCAGCTTAGCCCTTGAAATGCCTTGGTCTGGCTACACCTTC
TRBD1	TRBV28	once	TRBJ1-2	CASSGWTGPFRGYTF	TGTGCCAGCAGCGGCTGGACAGGGCCCTTTCGGGGTTACACCTTC
-	TRBV11-1	-	TRBJ1-2	CASSPIARGESDYGYTF	TGTGCCAGCAGCCCGATCGCGCGGGGCGAATCTGACTATGGCTACACCTTC
-	TRBV12-5	many	TRBJ1-2	CASGLAGRILYGYTF	TGTGCTAGTGGTTTGGCCGGACGGATACTCTATGGCTACACCTTC
-	TRBV18	many	TRBJ2-7	CASSPLKLSEQYF	TGTGCCAGCTCACCTCTTAAGCTCTCCGAGCAGTACTTC
-	TRBV20-1	many	TRBJ2-7	CSAATCTLHQQYF	TGCAGTGCTGCCACCTGCACGCTCCACCAGCAGTACTTC
-	TRBV28	many	TRBJ1-1	CASSFRGGNTEAFF	TGTGCCAGCAGTTTTAGAGGGGGGAACACTGAAGCTTTCTTT
-	TRBV6-5	many	TRBJ1-1	CASSYDGGLEAFF	TGTGCCAGCAGTTACGACGGCGGATTAGAAGCTTTCTTT
-	TRBV28	many	TRBJ1-5	CASTSGRGNQPQHF	TGTGCCAGCACCTCCGGGAGGGGCAATCAGCCCCAGCATTTT
-	TRBV6-1	many	TRBJ1-3	CASSEDDRITGNTIYF	TGTGCCAGCAGTGAAGATGACAGGATAACTGGAAACACCATATATTTT
-	TRBV12-3/TRBV12-4	-	TRBJ1-1	CASRLWTGTSNTEAFF	TGTGCCAGCAGGCTATGGACCGGGACATCGAACACTGAAGCTTTCTTT
TRBD2	TRBV30	many	TRBJ2-7	CAWSVPGGAPEQYF	TGTGCCTGGAGTGTACCCGGGGGGGCCCCCGAGCAGTACTTC
-	TRBV19	many	TRBJ2-7	CASSLGTADSYEQYF	TGTGCCAGTAGTCTCGGGACTGCGGACTCCTACGAGCAGTACTTC
TRBD1	TRBV6-1	-	TRBJ1-6	CASREQGAIMDSPLHF	TGTGCCAGCAGGGAACAGGGGGCTATAATGGATTCACCCCTCCACTTT
-	TRBV28	many	TRBJ2-2	CASSLGFPRRTGELFF	TGTGCCAGCAGTCTCGGGTTTCCCCGTAGGACCGGGGAGCTGTTTTTT
-	TRBV20-1	-	TRBJ1-1	CSARESLAGAFF	TGCAGTGCTAGAGAATCGCTAGCTGGAGCTTTCTTT
-	TRBV4-1	many	TRBJ1-5	CASSQGFNQPQHF	TGCGCCAGCAGCCAAGGATTTAATCAGCCCCAGCATTTT
TRBD1	TRBV24-1	-	TRBJ2-5	CATSDQGAGQQETQYF	TGTGCCACCAGTGATCAGGGGGCGGGGCAGCAAGAGACCCAGTACTTC
-	TRBV20-1	many	TRBJ2-5	CSASRGAGQETQYF	TGCAGTGCTAGCCGCGGGGCGGGTCAAGAGACCCAGTACTTC
TRBD2	TRBV5-1	many	TRBJ2-7	CASSLLGGRSEEQYF	TGCGCCAGCAGCTTGTTGGGCGGGAGGTCGGAAGAGCAGTACTTC
TRBD1	TRBV27	-	TRBJ1-6	CASSLRGRTGGSYNSPLHF	TGTGCCAGCAGCCTCAGGGGGCGAACGGGGGGCTCCTATAATTCACCCCTCCACTTT
-	TRBV6-1	-	TRBJ2-5	CASTTRDMEQETQYF	TGTGCCAGCACCACCCGGGACATGGAGCAAGAGACCCAGTACTTC